The entry that follows covers one TCR beta chain sequence. V was pared by 7 bases and J by 0 bases, with 13 bases between. Per germline, CDR1 MNHEY and CDR2 SVGAGI. CDR3 length: 14 residues. This entry belongs to a study of blood T cell repertoires in COVID-19. Generated by immunoSEQ multiplex PCR, the TCRdb table keeps only in-frame clones and is missing some. The repertoire holds 150,000 to 200,000 clones, nearly 90% seen once, with under 25% in the top ten. The sequence came from a man aged 55 to 70 with active or convalescent COVID-19. The rearrangement uses TRBV6-5 and TRBJ2-7, with D perhaps TRBD1 (6 bases). Source material: peripheral blood. In nucleotides, the CDR3 is TGTGCCAGCATCGACAGGTCGACCTCCTACGAGCAGTACTTC. Translating it yields CASIDRSTSYEQYF.